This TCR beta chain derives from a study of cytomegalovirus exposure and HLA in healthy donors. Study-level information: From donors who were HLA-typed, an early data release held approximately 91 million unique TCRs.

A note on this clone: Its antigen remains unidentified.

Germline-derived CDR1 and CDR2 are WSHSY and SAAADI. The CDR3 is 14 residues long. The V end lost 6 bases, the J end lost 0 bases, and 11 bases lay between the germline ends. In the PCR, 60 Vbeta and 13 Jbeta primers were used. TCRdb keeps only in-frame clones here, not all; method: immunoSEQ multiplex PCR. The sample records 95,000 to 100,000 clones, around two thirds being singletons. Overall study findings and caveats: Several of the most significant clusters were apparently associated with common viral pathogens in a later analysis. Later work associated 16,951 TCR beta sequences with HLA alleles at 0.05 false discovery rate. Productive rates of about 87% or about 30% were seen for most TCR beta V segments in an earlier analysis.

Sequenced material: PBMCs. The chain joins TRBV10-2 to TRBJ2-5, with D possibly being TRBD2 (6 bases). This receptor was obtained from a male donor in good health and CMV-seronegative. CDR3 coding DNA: TGCGCCAGCAGCTCCGGGGACTACCAAGAGACCCAGTACTTC. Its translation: CASSSGDYQETQYF.